Described below is a single TCR beta chain sequence and its context. These data belong to a study of response to subunit inactivated influenza vaccine. TCRdb passed the RT-PCR reads through MiXCR, listing each CDR3 protein once. The sample contains about 540,000 distinct CDR3 sequences, under 30% of which appear only once. V lost 3 bases, J lost 9 bases, and 9 bases lay in between. Germline V lookup: CDR1 DFQATT, CDR2 SNEGSKA (reference sequence). The CDR3 is made up of 12 amino acids. These sequences were also reported in another study, on T cells expressing NK-cell markers. That paper states: Beta-chain TCR cDNA was generated via 5'RACE template switching with UMIs. Once again these clonotypes came out on top in the CD3+CD56-NKG2C+ fraction of a handful of donors.

This TCR came from a man in his fifties who received an inactivated influenza vaccine. The chain links TRBV20-1 to TRBJ1-6; maybe TRBD1 (6 bases). The sequenced sample was CD4+ T cells sorted from PBMCs, obtained about 13 days after vaccination. The CDR3 DNA is TGCAGTGCTAGTATCAGGGGTTCACCCCTCCACTTT. Residues: CSASIRGSPLHF.